This T cell receptor (beta chain) was identified in a study of neurological immune-mediated disorders. The CDR3 contains 15 residues. V gave up 1 base and J gave up 0 bases, with 12 bases separating them. Germline-derived CDR1 and CDR2 are DFQATT and SNEGSKA (reference sequence). General study results and limits: There were no CDR3 amino acid sequences shared by expanded clones across subjects, a result suggesting private repertoires in all groups.

Over 200 million TCR-beta sequences from 15-18 subjects were obtained in each sequencing run. MiXCR was run by TCRdb on the 5' RACE reads, yielding one entry per CDR3 protein. Of about 21,000 distinct CDR3 sequences in the sample, less than 8% were seen once. This clonotype showed up many times. Antigen specificity is unknown. Source material: CD8+ T cells from blood. This chain connects TRBV20-1 to TRBJ1-2; D is perhaps TRBD1 (6 bases). This receptor was identified in a man between 18 and 29 years old in good health. The chain's CDR3 is CSARVLGQPNYGYTF. The CDR3 nucleotides are TGCAGTGCTAGAGTACTAGGACAGCCTAACTATGGCTACACCTTC.